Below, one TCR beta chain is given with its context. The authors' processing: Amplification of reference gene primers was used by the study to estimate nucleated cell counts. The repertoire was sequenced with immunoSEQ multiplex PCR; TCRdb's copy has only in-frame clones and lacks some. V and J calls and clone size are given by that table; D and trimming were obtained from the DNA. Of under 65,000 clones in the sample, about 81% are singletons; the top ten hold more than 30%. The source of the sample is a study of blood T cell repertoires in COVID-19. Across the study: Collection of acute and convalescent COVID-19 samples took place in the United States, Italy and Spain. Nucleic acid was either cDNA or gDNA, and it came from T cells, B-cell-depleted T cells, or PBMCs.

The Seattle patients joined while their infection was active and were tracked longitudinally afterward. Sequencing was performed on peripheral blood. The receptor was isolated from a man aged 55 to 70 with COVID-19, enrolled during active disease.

The CDR3 nucleotides are TGTGCCAGCACTCTAAACCCAGGCGGGAGCACAGATACGCAGTATTTT. It codes for CASTLNPGGSTDTQYF. V usage is TRBV11-2 and J usage is TRBJ2-3; TRBD2 is a possible D gene (5 bases). The V end lost 7 bases, the J end lost 0 bases, and 17 bases lay between the germline ends. The germline CDR1 and CDR2 sequences are SGHAT and FQNNGV. The CDR3 extends over 16 amino acids.